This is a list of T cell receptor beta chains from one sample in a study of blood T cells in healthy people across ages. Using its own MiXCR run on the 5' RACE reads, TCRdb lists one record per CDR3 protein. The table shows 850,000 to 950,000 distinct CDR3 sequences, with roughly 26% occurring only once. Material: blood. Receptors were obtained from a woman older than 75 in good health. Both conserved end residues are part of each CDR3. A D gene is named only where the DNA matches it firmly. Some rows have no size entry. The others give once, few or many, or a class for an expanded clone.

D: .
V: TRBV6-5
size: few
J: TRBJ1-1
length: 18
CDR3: CASSYVATFGLTNTEAFF
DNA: TGTGCCAGCAGTTACGTGGCTACTTTTGGACTGACGAACACTGAAGCTTTCTTT

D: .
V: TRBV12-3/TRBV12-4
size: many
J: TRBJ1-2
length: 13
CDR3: CASTLNGGYGYTF
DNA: TGTGCCAGCACCCTCAATGGGGGCTATGGCTACACCTTC

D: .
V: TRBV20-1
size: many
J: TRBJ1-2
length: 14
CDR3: CSASLGFSYFGYTF
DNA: TGCAGTGCTAGTTTGGGGTTTAGCTATTTCGGCTACACCTTC

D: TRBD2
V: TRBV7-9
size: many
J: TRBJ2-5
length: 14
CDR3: CASSEGGIVETQYF
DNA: TGTGCCAGCAGCGAGGGAGGGATTGTCGAGACCCAGTACTTC

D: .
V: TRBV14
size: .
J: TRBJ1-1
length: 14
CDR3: CASSRGGGWTEAFF
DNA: TGTGCCAGCAGCCGAGGAGGGGGTTGGACTGAAGCTTTCTTT

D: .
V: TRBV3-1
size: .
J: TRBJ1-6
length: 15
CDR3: CASSQPRVRDSPLHF
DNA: TGTGCCAGCAGCCAACCGCGGGTCCGGGATTCACCCCTCCACTTT

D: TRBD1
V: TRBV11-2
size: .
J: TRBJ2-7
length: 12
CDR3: CATQRQGPEQYF
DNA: TGTGCCACCCAACGACAGGGTCCCGAGCAGTACTTC

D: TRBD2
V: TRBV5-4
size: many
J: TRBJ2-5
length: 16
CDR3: CASSHPGAGGQETQYF
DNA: TGTGCCAGCAGCCATCCTGGGGCGGGGGGGCAAGAGACCCAGTACTTC

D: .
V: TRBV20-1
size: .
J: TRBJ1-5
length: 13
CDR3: CSARQSSNQPQHF
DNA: TGCAGTGCCCGACAGTCTAGCAATCAGCCCCAGCATTTT

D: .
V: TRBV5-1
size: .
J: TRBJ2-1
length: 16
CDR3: CASSFPTVSSYNEQFF
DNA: TGCGCCAGCAGCTTTCCGACTGTAAGCTCCTACAATGAGCAGTTCTTC

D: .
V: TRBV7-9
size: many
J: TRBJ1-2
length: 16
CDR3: CASSLALGEGTYGYTF
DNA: TGTGCCAGCAGCTTAGCGCTCGGAGAGGGCACCTATGGCTACACCTTC

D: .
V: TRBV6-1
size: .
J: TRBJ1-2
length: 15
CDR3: CASSEEWGANYGYTF
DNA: TGTGCCAGCAGTGAAGAATGGGGGGCGAACTATGGCTACACCTTC

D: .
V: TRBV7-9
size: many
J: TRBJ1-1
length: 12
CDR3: CASSQTETEAFF
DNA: TGTGCCAGCAGCCAGACAGAAACAGAAGCTTTCTTT

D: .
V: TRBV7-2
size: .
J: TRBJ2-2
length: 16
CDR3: CASSFSSRTGPGELFF
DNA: TGTGCCAGCAGCTTCTCCTCCAGGACCGGGCCCGGGGAGCTGTTTTTT

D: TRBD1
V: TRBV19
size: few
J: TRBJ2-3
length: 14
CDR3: CATSWTGSTDTQYF
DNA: TGTGCCACCTCCTGGACAGGGAGCACAGATACGCAGTATTTT

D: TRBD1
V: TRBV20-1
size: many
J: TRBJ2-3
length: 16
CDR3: CSASGTGGYSTDTQYF
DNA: TGCAGTGCTAGCGGGACAGGGGGGTATAGCACAGATACGCAGTATTTT

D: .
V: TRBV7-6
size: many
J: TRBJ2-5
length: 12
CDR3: CASSLDRGIQYF
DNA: TGTGCCAGCAGCTTAGATCGGGGTATCCAGTACTTC

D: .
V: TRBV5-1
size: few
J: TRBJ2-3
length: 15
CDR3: CASSSYRGNTDTQYF
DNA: TGCGCCAGCAGCTCTTACCGGGGTAACACAGATACGCAGTATTTT

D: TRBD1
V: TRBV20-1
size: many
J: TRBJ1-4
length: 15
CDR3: CSARAPQGANEKLFF
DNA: TGCAGTGCTAGAGCCCCACAGGGGGCGAACGAAAAACTGTTTTTT

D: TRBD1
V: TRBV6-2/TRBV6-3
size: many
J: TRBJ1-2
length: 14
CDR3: CASKDRDGYYGYTF
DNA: TGTGCCAGCAAGGACAGGGATGGATACTATGGCTACACCTTC

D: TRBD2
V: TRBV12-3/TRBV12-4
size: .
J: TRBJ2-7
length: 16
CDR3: CASRSGLAGDLYEQYF
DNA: TGTGCCAGCAGGTCCGGGCTAGCGGGAGACCTCTACGAGCAGTACTTC

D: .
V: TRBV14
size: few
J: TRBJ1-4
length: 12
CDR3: CASSPDRTRLFF
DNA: TGTGCCAGCAGCCCCGACAGGACCCGGCTGTTTTTT

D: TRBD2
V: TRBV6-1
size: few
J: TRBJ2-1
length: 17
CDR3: CASSVYTSGGKVAEQFF
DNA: TGTGCCAGCAGTGTGTACACTAGCGGGGGAAAGGTCGCTGAGCAGTTCTTC

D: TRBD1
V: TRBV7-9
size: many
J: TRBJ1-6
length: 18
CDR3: CASSSPTDRGLPNSPLHF
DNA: TGTGCCAGCAGCTCGCCGACGGACAGGGGGCTCCCTAATTCACCCCTCCACTTT

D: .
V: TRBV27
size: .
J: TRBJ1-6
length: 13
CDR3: CASSYGQRSPLHF
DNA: TGTGCCAGCAGTTACGGACAGAGATCACCCCTCCACTTT

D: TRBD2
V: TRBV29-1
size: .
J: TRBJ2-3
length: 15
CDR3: CSVPGLAGRTDTQYF
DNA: TGCAGCGTCCCGGGACTAGCGGGGCGCACAGATACGCAGTATTTT

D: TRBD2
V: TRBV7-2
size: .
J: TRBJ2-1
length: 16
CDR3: CASTRQPQRGNNEQFF
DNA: TGTGCCAGCACCCGACAGCCCCAGCGGGGAAACAATGAGCAGTTCTTC

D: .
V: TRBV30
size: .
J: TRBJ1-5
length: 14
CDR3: CAWSRDISGQPRHF
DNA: TGTGCCTGGAGTCGGGACATCTCGGGTCAGCCCCGGCATTTT

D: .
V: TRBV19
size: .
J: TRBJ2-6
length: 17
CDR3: CASSIGLSLSGANVLTF
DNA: TGTGCCAGTAGCATTGGACTCTCGCTCTCTGGGGCCAACGTCCTGACTTTC

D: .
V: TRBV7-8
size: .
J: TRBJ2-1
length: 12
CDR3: CASTRRDNEQFF
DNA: TGTGCCAGCACACGTAGAGACAATGAGCAGTTCTTC

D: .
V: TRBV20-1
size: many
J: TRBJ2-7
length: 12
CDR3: CSARPFSYEQYF
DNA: TGCAGTGCTAGGCCCTTCTCCTACGAGCAGTACTTC

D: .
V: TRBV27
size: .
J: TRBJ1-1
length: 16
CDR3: CASSLDTGHRNTEAFF
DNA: TGTGCCAGCAGTTTAGATACGGGACACAGAAACACTGAAGCTTTCTTT

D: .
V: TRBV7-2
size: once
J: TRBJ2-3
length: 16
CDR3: CASSSVWGGPKDTQYF
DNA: TGTGCCAGCAGCTCCGTGTGGGGGGGGCCAAAAGATACGCAGTATTTT

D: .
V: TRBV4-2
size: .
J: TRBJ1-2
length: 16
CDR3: CASSQEGWAGHYGYTF
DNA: TGTGCCAGCAGCCAAGAAGGATGGGCAGGGCACTATGGCTACACCTTC

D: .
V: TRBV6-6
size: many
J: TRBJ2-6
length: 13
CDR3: CASTYSGANVLTF
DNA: TGTGCCAGCACCTACTCTGGGGCCAACGTCCTGACTTTC

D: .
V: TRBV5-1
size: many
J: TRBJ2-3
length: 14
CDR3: CASSLRADADTQYF
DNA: TGCGCCAGCAGCTTGCGGGCAGACGCAGATACGCAGTATTTT

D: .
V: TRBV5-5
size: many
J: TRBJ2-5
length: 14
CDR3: CASSLRVNQETQYF
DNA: TGTGCCAGCAGCCTCCGGGTCAACCAAGAGACCCAGTACTTC